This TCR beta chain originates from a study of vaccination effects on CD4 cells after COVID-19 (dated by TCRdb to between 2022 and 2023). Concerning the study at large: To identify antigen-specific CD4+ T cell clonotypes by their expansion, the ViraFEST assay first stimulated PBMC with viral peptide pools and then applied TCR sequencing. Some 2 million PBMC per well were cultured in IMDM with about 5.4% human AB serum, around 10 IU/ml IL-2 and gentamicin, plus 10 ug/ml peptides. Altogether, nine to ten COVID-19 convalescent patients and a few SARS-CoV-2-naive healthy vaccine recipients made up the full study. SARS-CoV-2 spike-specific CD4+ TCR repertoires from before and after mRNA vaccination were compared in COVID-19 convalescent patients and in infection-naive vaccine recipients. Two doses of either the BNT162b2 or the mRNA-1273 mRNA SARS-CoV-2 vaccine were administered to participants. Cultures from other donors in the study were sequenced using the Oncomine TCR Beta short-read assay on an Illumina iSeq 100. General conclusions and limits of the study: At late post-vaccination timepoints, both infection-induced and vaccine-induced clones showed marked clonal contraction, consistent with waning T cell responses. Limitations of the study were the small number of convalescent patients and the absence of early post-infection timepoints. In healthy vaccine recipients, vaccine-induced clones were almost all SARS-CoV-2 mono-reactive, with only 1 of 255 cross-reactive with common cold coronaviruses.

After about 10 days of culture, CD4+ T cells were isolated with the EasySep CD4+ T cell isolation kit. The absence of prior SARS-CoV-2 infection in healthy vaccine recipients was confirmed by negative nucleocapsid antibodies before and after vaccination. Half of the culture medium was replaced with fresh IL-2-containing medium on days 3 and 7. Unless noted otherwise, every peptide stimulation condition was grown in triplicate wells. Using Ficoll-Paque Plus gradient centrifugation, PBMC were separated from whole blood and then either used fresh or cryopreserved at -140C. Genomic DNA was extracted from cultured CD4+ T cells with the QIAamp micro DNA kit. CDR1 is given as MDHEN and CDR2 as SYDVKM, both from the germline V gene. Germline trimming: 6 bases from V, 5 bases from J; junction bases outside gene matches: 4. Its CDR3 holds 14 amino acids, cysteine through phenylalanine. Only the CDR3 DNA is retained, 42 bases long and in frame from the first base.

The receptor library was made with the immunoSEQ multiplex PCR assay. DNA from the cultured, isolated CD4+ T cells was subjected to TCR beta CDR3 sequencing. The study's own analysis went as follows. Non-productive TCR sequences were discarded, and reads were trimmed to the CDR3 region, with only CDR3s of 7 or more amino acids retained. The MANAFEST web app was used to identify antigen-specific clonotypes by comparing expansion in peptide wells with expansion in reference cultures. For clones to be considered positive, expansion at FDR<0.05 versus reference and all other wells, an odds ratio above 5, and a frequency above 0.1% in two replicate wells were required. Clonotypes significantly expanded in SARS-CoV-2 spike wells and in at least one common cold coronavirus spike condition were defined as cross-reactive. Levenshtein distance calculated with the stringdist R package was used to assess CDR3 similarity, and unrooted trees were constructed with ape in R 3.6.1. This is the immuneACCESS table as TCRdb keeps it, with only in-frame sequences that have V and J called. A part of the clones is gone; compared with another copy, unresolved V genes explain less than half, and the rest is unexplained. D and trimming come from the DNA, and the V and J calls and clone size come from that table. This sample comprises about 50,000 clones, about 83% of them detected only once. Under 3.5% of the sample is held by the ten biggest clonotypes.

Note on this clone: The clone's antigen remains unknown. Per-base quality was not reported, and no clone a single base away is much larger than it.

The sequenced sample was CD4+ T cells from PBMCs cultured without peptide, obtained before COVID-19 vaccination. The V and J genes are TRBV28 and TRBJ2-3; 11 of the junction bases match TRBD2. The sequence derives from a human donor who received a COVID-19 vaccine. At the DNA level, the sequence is TGTGCCAGCAGGGATAGCGGGGGGGTAGATACGCAGTATTTT. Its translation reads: CASRDSGGVDTQYF.